Following are 32 T cell receptor beta chains from one sample sequenced in a study of cytomegalovirus exposure and HLA in healthy donors. Primers: 60 Vbeta forward and 13 Jbeta reverse. Profiled with immunoSEQ multiplex PCR; TCRdb holds only in-frame clones, not every one. The table has over 150,000 clones, roughly 85% seen once. Sequencing used PBMCs. The receptors stem from a man aged 40-49 years in good health and CMV-seronegative.

The chain is built from TRBV29-1 and TRBJ2-7, with TRBD2 matching 10 bases. The CDR3 extends over 13 amino acids. After removal of 6 bases from V and 7 bases from J, the junction contained 9 bases not matched to a gene. Germline V gene sequence: CDR1 SQVTM, CDR2 ANQGSEA. The CDR3: CSVAKLAGEEQYF. CDR3 nucleotides: TGCAGCGTGGCCAAGCTAGCGGGAGAGGAGCAGTACTTC.

This clone has more than one count but fewer than ten. The chain employs TRBV6-6 and TRBJ2-5, with TRBD1 matching 7 bases. Germline CDR1 and CDR2: MNHNY and SVGAGI (reference sequence). This CDR3 comprises 14 residues. J lost 1 base, V lost 6 bases, and 5 bases had no gene match. CDR3 bases: TGTGCCAGCAGCTCCAGGGGGTCCCAAGAGACCCAGTACTTC. Translation gives CASSSRGSQETQYF.

V is TRBV14 and J is TRBJ2-3, with D perhaps matching TRBD1 (6 bases). Trimming stripped 0 bases from V and 6 bases from J, with 16 bases between. Germline V gene data show CDR1 as SGHDN and CDR2 as FVKESK. This CDR3 spans 16 amino acids. CDR3 sequence: CASSQDLGGAADTQYF. CDR3 in DNA: TGTGCCAGCAGCCAAGATTTAGGGGGAGCGGCCGATACGCAGTATTTT.

The chain combines TRBV6-5 with TRBJ2-7; TRBD1 agrees at 7 bases. Per germline, CDR1 MNHEY and CDR2 SVGAGI. The CDR3 covers 11 residues. Trimming removed 2 bases from V and 11 bases from J; junction bases left unmatched: 3. This chain's CDR3 is CASSYDRAKYF. CDR3 nucleotides: TGTGCCAGCAGTTACGACAGGGCAAAGTACTTC.

V and J are TRBV7-9 and TRBJ1-2; no definite D call. The CDR3 contains 13 residues. Germline-derived CDR1 and CDR2 are SEHNR and FQNEAQ (reference sequence). The ends were cut back, 3 bases at V and 8 bases at J, with 13 bases in the middle. CDR3 coding DNA: TGTGCCAGCAGCTTGTTGACCGAGGAAGGCTACACCTTC. This encodes CASSLLTEEGYTF.

This chain links TRBV5-1 with TRBJ2-5, with D hard to call. V lost 0 bases and J lost 4, with 10 bases in between. The germline V gene encodes CDR1 SGHRS and CDR2 YFSETQ. This CDR3 spans 14 amino acids. CDR3 amino acids: CASSLGQPRETQYF. Here the CDR3 DNA reads TGCGCCAGCAGCTTGGGGCAACCCCGAGAGACCCAGTACTTC.

The gene calls are TRBV6-1 and TRBJ2-1; 12 bases line up with TRBD2. The CDR3 length is 19 residues. Looked up from germline, CDR1 is MNHNS and CDR2 is SASEGT. The J segment lost 0 bases and the V segment lost 3 bases, leaving 9 bases of the junction unmatched. For the CDR3, the DNA is TGTGCCAGCAGTGATCGGCTAGCGGGAGGGCCGGGCTCCTACAATGAGCAGTTCTTC. It codes for CASSDRLAGGPGSYNEQFF.

V usage is TRBV4-2 and J usage is TRBJ2-3; TRBD2 matches at 13 bases. Looked up from germline, CDR1 is LGHNA and CDR2 is YNFKEQ. The CDR3 loop spans 19 amino acids. J gave up 3 bases and V 5 bases, and 14 bases lay outside the gene matches. The DNA of the CDR3 is TGTGCCAGCAGCACTCAGAGGGGCGAACTAGCGGGAGGGACAGATACGCAGTATTTT. It encodes CASSTQRGELAGGTDTQYF.

This rearrangement joins TRBV28 to TRBJ1-3; a possible D gene is TRBD1 (6 bases). V was cut by 10 bases and J by 1 base, with 17 bases left in between. Germline CDR1 MDHEN, CDR2 SYDVKM. The length of the CDR3 is 15 residues. The CDR3 DNA reads as TGTGCCACCAGGAACAGGGTCATATCTGGAAACACCATATATTTT. It is translated as CATRNRVISGNTIYF.

V gene TRBV6-5 combines with J gene TRBJ2-7, with a weak D call TRBD2 (6 bases). CDR3 length: 15 amino acids. V dropped 0 bases and J dropped 5 bases, with 14 bases sitting between them. Per the germline V gene, CDR1 is MNHEY and CDR2 is SVGAGI. CDR3 bases: TGTGCCAGCAGTTACTCCAACGGAGGGACCCACGAGCAGTACTTC. Encoded protein: CASSYSNGGTHEQYF.

The rearrangement joins TRBV5-4 to TRBJ1-5; 10 bases agree with TRBD1. V lost 4 bases and J lost 6; bases outside the gene matches: 13. The CDR3 consists of 17 residues. Germline-derived CDR1 and CDR2 are SGHNT and YYREEE (reference sequence). The CDR3 here is CASSQTTGGESGQPQHF. For the CDR3, the DNA is TGTGCCAGCAGCCAAACGACAGGGGGCGAGTCGGGTCAGCCCCAGCATTTT. Combining the CDR3 with reference TRBV5-4 and TRBJ1-5 gives the whole variable domain ETGVTQSPTHLIKTRGQQVTLRCSSQSGHNTVSWYQQALGQGPQFIFQYYREEENGRGNFPPRFSGLQFPNYSSELNVNALELDDSALYLCASSQTTGGESGQPQHFGDGTRLSIL.

The chain links TRBV4-2 to TRBJ1-4; TRBD1 might be the D (5 bases). Germline-derived CDR1 and CDR2 are LGHNA and YNFKEQ. Trimming stripped 0 bases from V and 8 bases from J, with 16 bases between. The CDR3 has 16 residues. CDR3 bases: TGTGCCAGCAGCCAAGAAGTTCAGGGAACGAGGGAAAAACTGTTTTTT. Amino acids: CASSQEVQGTREKLFF.

The chain uses TRBV5-1 and TRBJ2-7; 10 bases fit TRBD2. Germline CDR1 SGHRS, CDR2 YFSETQ. The length of the CDR3 is 17 residues. V gave up 0 bases and J gave up 5 bases; unmatched junction bases: 11. The CDR3 region is CASSLGILAGAHDEQYF. As DNA, the CDR3 is TGCGCCAGCAGCTTGGGGATCCTAGCGGGAGCTCACGACGAGCAGTACTTC.

CDR3 bases: TGTGCCAGCAGCTCGACAGGGTCCGAGCAGTACTTC. Encoded protein: CASSSTGSEQYF. V is TRBV5-4 and J is TRBJ2-5; 7 nucleotides agree with TRBD1. The J call could be wrong; TRBJ2-7 is a better fit for the DNA end. This CDR3 spans 12 amino acids. From germline, CDR1 is SGHNT and CDR2 YYREEE (reference sequence).

The chain joins TRBV6-1 to TRBJ1-3; D call uncertain. V was clipped by 2 bases and J by 0 bases, with 8 bases between them. CDR1 and CDR2 (germline): MNHNS, SASEGT. This CDR3 has 15 residues. CDR3 bases: TGTGCCAGCAGTGAATTGGGCGACTCTGGAAACACCATATATTTT. Translated, it gives CASSELGDSGNTIYF.

Points on this clone: At one of its ends the junction is not consistent with the germline gene, which may arise from a read error. The CDR3: CAVHPGGVGIIF. The DNA for the CDR3 is TGTGCCGTGCACCCGGGGGGCGTAGGTATAATCTTC. This chain links TRBV28 with TRBJ2-1; possibly TRBD2 for D (7 bases). Germline V gives CDR1 MDHEN, CDR2 SYDVKM. The CDR3 runs 12 residues.

This clone turned up a few times. This chain links TRBV9 with TRBJ2-2; a possible D gene is TRBD1 (6 bases). Germline V lookup: CDR1 SGDLS, CDR2 YYNGEE. The V gene lost 4 bases and the J gene lost 1 base, with 14 bases spanning the gap. The CDR3 sequence is 16 residues long. The CDR3 nucleotides read TGTGCCAGCAGCCCGGGACACCCAATGAACACCGGGGAGCTGTTTTTT. This gives the protein CASSPGHPMNTGELFF.

The chain carries TRBV2 and TRBJ1-5, with a possible D match to TRBD1 (5 bases). With 2 bases removed from V and 1 base from J, the gap between germline ends came to 18 bases. The CDR3 is 18 residues long. The germline gives CDR1 SNHLY, CDR2 FYNNEI. CDR3 residues: CASSENFSGVRSNQPQHF. For the CDR3, the DNA is TGTGCCAGCAGTGAAAATTTCTCGGGGGTTAGAAGCAATCAGCCCCAGCATTTT.

This rearrangement joins TRBV7-9 to TRBJ1-4, with TRBD1 as a possible D gene (6 bases). The germline gives CDR1 SEHNR, CDR2 FQNEAQ (reference sequence). This CDR3 spans 15 amino acids. V lost 1 base, J lost 5 bases, and 11 bases lay in between. CDR3 residues: CASSLGGQMNEKLFF. The CDR3 region has the DNA TGTGCCAGCAGCTTAGGAGGACAGATGAATGAAAAACTGTTTTTT.

The chain links TRBV18 to TRBJ1-4, with unresolved D. V was cut by 3 bases and J by 6 bases, with 8 bases left in between. Per germline, CDR1 KGHSH and CDR2 LQKENI. This CDR3 spans 13 amino acids. Here the CDR3 DNA reads TGTGCCAGCTCACCGGGCCTCGATGAAAAACTGTTTTTT. It specifies CASSPGLDEKLFF.

This clone was seen only a few times. V usage is TRBV2 and J usage is TRBJ2-7; D is perhaps TRBD2 (5 bases). CDR1 is SNHLY, CDR2 FYNNEI, per germline. CDR3 length equals 18 residues. V gave up 6 bases and J gave up 2 bases, with 26 bases separating them. This CDR3 reads CASSYTLTSGLGTYEQYF. The DNA for the CDR3 is TGTGCCAGCAGCTACACCCTCACGTCCGGACTCGGAACCTACGAGCAGTACTTC. The full variable domain, rest sourced from reference TRBV2 and TRBJ2-7, is EPEVTQTPSHQVTQMGQEVILRCVPISNHLYFYWYRQILGQKVEFLVSFYNNEISEKSEIFDDQFSVERPDGSNFTLKIRSTKLEDSAMYFCASSYTLTSGLGTYEQYFGPGTRLTVT.

The CDR3 nucleotides are TGTGCCAGCGGAAGCCCCCGGAGACTAGCGGGAGGAGAGACCCAGTACTTC. Its protein product is CASGSPRRLAGGETQYF. V gene TRBV27 combines with J gene TRBJ2-5; the match to TRBD2 covers 13 bases. This CDR3 region has 17 residues. From germline, CDR1 is MNHEY and CDR2 SMNVEV (reference sequence). Trimming at V came to 8 bases and at J to 4 bases, leaving 13 bases not matched to a gene.

This chain uses TRBV5-6 with TRBJ2-1; D possibly corresponds to TRBD1 (6 bases). The germline CDR1 and CDR2 sequences are SGHDT and YYEEEE. V was shortened by 3 bases and J by 7 bases, with 14 bases between the two germline ends. The CDR3 loop spans 14 amino acids. CDR3 in amino acids: CASSSSSGANEQFF. The CDR3 nucleotides are TGTGCCAGCAGCTCCTCGTCAGGGGCGAATGAGCAGTTCTTC.

The gene calls are TRBV5-1 and TRBJ1-5, with D unclear. The V and J ends lost 4 bases and 5 bases respectively, with 13 bases between them. The length of the CDR3 is 14 residues. Germline V gives CDR1 SGHRS, CDR2 YFSETQ. CDR3 in DNA: TGCGCCAGCAGCCCTTGGGGAGCCGATCAGCCCCAGCATTTT. This gives the protein CASSPWGADQPQHF.

CDR3 region: CASSSLTGSSYEQYF. As DNA, the CDR3 is TGCGCCAGCAGCTCGTTGACAGGGAGCTCCTACGAGCAGTACTTC. The chain joins TRBV5-1 to TRBJ2-7; 7 bases are a match to TRBD1. V shed 3 bases, J shed 0 bases, and the junction held 6 bases outside the gene matches. The CDR3 covers 15 residues. CDR1 and CDR2 (germline): SGHRS, YFSETQ.

The J gene is TRBJ2-1, the V gene TRBV28, with TRBD2 matching 10 bases. CDR3 length: 21 residues. V lost 2 bases, J lost 7 bases, and 23 bases stayed unmatched. Germline loops: CDR1 MDHEN, CDR2 SYDVKM. CDR3 loop: CASSLLPSGRGWYFGGNEQFF. The CDR3 DNA sequence: TGTGCCAGCAGTTTACTTCCTAGCGGGAGAGGATGGTATTTCGGGGGGAATGAGCAGTTCTTC. The complete variable domain, with remaining parts taken from reference TRBV28 and TRBJ2-1, reads DVKVTQSSRYLVKRTGEKVFLECVQDMDHENMFWYRQDPGLGLRLIYFSYDVKMKEKGDIPEGYSVSREKKERFSLILESASTNQTSMYLCASSLLPSGRGWYFGGNEQFFGPGTRLTVL.

This chain uses TRBV14 with TRBJ2-2; 11 nucleotides match TRBD2. This CDR3 is 14 amino acids long. V shed 8 bases and J 3 bases; nucleotides not matched to a gene: 2. Germline loops: CDR1 SGHDN, CDR2 FVKESK. The DNA of the CDR3 is TGTGCCAGCCGACTAGCGGGACACACCGGGGAGCTGTTTTTT. It yields the protein CASRLAGHTGELFF.

In regard to this clone: This sample also contains other DNA sequences that code for the same CDR3. The gene calls are TRBV28 and TRBJ2-7, with 8 positions matching TRBD2. The CDR3 is made up of 15 amino acids. V gave up 3 bases and J gave up 1 base; unmatched junction bases: 5. Germline CDR1 MDHEN, CDR2 SYDVKM. CDR3 DNA: TGTGCCAGCAGTTTCCCTAGCGGGTCTTCCTACGAGCAGTACTTC. Amino acid sequence: CASSFPSGSSYEQYF.

This chain links TRBV25-1 with TRBJ1-6, with a tentative D call TRBD1 (5 bases). CDR3 length: 15 residues. Germline assignment: CDR1 MGHDK and CDR2 SYGVNS. V was cut by 5 bases and J by 8 bases, with 16 bases left in between. CDR3 in DNA: TGTGCCAGCAGTCCAGGTGGGGCCTGGCATTCACCCCTCCACTTT. Translating it yields CASSPGGAWHSPLHF.

This clone was picked up one time. The chain is built from TRBV28 and TRBJ2-2; 9 positions match TRBD1. Germline lookup yields CDR1 MDHEN and CDR2 SYDVKM. The V segment lost 10 bases and the J segment 6 bases; nucleotides outside the gene matches: 9. The CDR3 is 14 residues long. CDR3: CAIRGTGRSGELFF. In DNA form, the CDR3 reads TGTGCCATTAGAGGGACAGGGAGGTCCGGGGAGCTGTTTTTT.

The CDR3 bases are TGTGCCAGCAGTGAGCAGACCGTGGGGACAGGAGCGAAGCAGTACTTC. It translates to CASSEQTVGTGAKQYF. V gene TRBV25-1 combines with J gene TRBJ2-7; 8 nucleotides agree with TRBD1. Germline V gene lookup returns CDR1 MGHDK and CDR2 SYGVNS. There are 16 residues in the CDR3. Germline trimming cut 3 bases from V and 8 bases from J; bases unmatched to any gene: 15.

The CDR3 is CASSSPSRDRGEQYF. The DNA for the CDR3 is TGCGCCAGCAGCTCCCCGTCCCGGGACAGGGGCGAGCAGTACTTC. V is TRBV5-1 and J is TRBJ2-7; 10 bases fit TRBD1. Per the germline V gene, CDR1 is SGHRS and CDR2 is YFSETQ. J lost 6 bases, V lost 3 bases, and 9 bases had no gene match. The CDR3 is 15 amino acids.